This T cell receptor (beta chain) originates from a study of metastatic and nonmetastatic thyroid tumors. For the study at large: Both malignant and benign thyroid patients supplied peripheral blood and tumor or nodule tissue samples, across which the repertoires of these patients were then compared.

Study conclusions and caveats: It was reported that TCR beta diversity was significantly higher in malignant thyroid tumors than benign nodules, in blood and tumor.

Methods used by the authors: Clinicopathological groups supplied CDR3 differences that were used to build a distant-metastasis classifier for papillary thyroid cancer. MiXCR was used by TCRdb to re-call the PCR reads. V and J calls and clone size were set by TCRdb, not the authors. The sample has tens of thousands of clones, about 21% seen once. This clone appeared once. Its antigen is not known. From germline, CDR1 is SGHAT and CDR2 FQDESV (reference sequence). The length of the CDR3 is 15 residues. Germline trimming cut 1 base from V and 7 bases from J; bases unmatched to any gene: 5. Prior to thyroid surgery, none of the patients had received any treatment.

Specimen: blood. The receptor was isolated from a female donor with papillary thyroid cancer or a benign thyroid nodule (not recorded which). Some clones in this sample may be carry-over from other donors' samples. The rearrangement uses TRBV11-1 and TRBJ2-1; TRBD2 matches at 9 bases. The CDR3 DNA reads TGTGCCAGCAGCTTAGACGCGGGAGGGCCGAATGAGCAGTTCTTC. This encodes CASSLDAGGPNEQFF. The variable domain in full, completed from reference TRBV11-1 and TRBJ2-1, reads EAEVAQSPRYKITEKSQAVAFWCDPISGHATLYWYRQILGQGPELLVQFQDESVVDDSQLPKDRFSAERLKGVDSTLKIQPAELGDSAMYLCASSLDAGGPNEQFFGPGTRLTVL.